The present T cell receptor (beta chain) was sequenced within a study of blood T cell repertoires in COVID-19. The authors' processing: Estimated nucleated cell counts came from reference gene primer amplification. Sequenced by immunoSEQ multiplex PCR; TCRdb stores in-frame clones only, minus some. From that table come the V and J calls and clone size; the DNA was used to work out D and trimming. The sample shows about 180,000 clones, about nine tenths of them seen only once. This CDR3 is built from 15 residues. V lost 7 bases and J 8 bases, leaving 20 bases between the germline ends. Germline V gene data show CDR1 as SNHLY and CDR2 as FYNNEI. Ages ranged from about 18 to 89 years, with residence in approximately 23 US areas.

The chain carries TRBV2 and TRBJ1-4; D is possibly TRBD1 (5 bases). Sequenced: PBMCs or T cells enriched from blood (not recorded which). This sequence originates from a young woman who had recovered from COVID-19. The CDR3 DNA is TGTGCCAGCACTTCACCTCGGGGGTTAGGGGAAAAACTGTTTTTT. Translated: CASTSPRGLGEKLFF.